This is a list of T cell receptor beta chains from one sample in a study of T-cell reconstitution after alpha-beta-depleted transplantation in children. Via MiXCR, TCRdb re-called the PCR reads, giving one row per CDR3 protein. The repertoire has a few hundred thousand distinct CDR3 sequences, 10% to 15% of them found once; the top ten carry around 4.1%. The specimen was PBMCs, collected from the stem cell graft. These receptors came from a human donor who donated a stem cell graft to a child with Fanconi anemia. The CDR3 runs from the conserved cysteine through the conserved F or W. D genes are given only for firm matches. Clone size is shown for a subset of rows, as once, few, many or a class of expanded clone.

TRBV30	TRBJ1-5	-	-	TGTGCCTGGAGTCCCGATAGCAATCAGCCCCAGCATTTT	CAWSPDSNQPQHF
TRBV12-3/TRBV12-4	TRBJ2-1	-	-	TGTGCCAGCAGTGAAGGGGTGGCTGTCGAGCAGTTCTTC	CASSEGVAVEQFF
TRBV5-1	TRBJ1-1	-	few	TGCGCCAGCAGCTTGGAAGCAGGGAGAGGCACTGAAGCTTTCTTT	CASSLEAGRGTEAFF
TRBV5-1	TRBJ1-1	-	many	TGCGCCAGCAGCTTCTTGCGGGGGGACACTGAAGCTTTCTTT	CASSFLRGDTEAFF
TRBV6-5	TRBJ2-3	-	-	TGTGCCAGCAGTTACTCGATATTCGCAGATACGCAGTATTTT	CASSYSIFADTQYF
TRBV6-5	TRBJ1-1	-	-	TGTGCCAGCCTAGGTCGGGGGGCGAAAAGAAGTGAAGCTTTCTTT	CASLGRGAKRSEAFF
TRBV19	TRBJ1-1	-	many	TGTGCCAGTAGTATAGGAACTGAAGCTTTCTTT	CASSIGTEAFF
TRBV12-3/TRBV12-4	TRBJ2-2	-	many	TGTGCCAGCAGTTTGAGGGTCACCGGGGAGCTGTTTTTT	CASSLRVTGELFF
TRBV4-3	TRBJ2-1	TRBD2	few	TGCGCCAGCAGCCAAGATGACATCGGGGGGAGCTCCTACAATGAGCAGTTCTTC	CASSQDDIGGSSYNEQFF
TRBV28	TRBJ1-2	-	few	TGTGCCAGCACCTTAGGGGGTTCCCCTTATGGCTACACCTTC	CASTLGGSPYGYTF
TRBV13	TRBJ1-6	TRBD1	-	TGTGCCAGCTCTGGTCAGGGGGGTTGGAATTCACCCCTCCACTTT	CASSGQGGWNSPLHF
TRBV20-1	TRBJ2-7	-	-	TGCAGTGCTAGTAAAGGTAGTCCTACCTACGAGCAGTACTTC	CSASKGSPTYEQYF
TRBV12-3/TRBV12-4	TRBJ2-5	-	many	TGTGCCAGCAGTCCCCTCCCCCGGAGGTCGACCCAAGAGACCCAGTACTTC	CASSPLPRRSTQETQYF
TRBV9	TRBJ2-1	TRBD2	many	TGTGCCAGCAGCGCGTTAGCGGGGGGGACAAATGAGCAGTTCTTC	CASSALAGGTNEQFF
TRBV5-1	TRBJ1-6	TRBD1	-	TGCGCCAGCAGCTGGACCGGGACAGGGGATTCACCCCTCCACTTT	CASSWTGTGDSPLHF
TRBV20-1	TRBJ2-5	TRBD2	few	TGCAGTGGTACCCGGGGGGGTCACCTGGGAGAGACCCAGTACTTC	CSGTRGGHLGETQYF
TRBV5-1	TRBJ2-1	TRBD2	many	TGCGCCAGCAGCTCGACTAGCGGGGGATACAATGAGCAGTTCTTC	CASSSTSGGYNEQFF
TRBV29-1	TRBJ2-7	-	many	TGCAGCGTTGATTCGTCGGGCGAGCAGTACTTC	CSVDSSGEQYF
TRBV6-6	TRBJ1-1	-	few	TGTGCCAGCAGTTACGAGAGTTTCTCTGAAGCTTTCTTT	CASSYESFSEAFF
TRBV19	TRBJ2-1	-	-	TGTGCCAGTAGTTTCGGACTACACTCCTACAATGAGCAGTTCTTC	CASSFGLHSYNEQFF
TRBV10-3	TRBJ2-3	TRBD2	few	TGTGCCATCACAGGAGCGGGGGGCTCCACTAGCACAGATACGCAGTATTTT	CAITGAGGSTSTDTQYF
TRBV4-1	TRBJ2-1	-	-	TGCGCCAGCAGCCAAAGGGGAGCGGGACAGAAAGACAATGAGCAGTTCTTC	CASSQRGAGQKDNEQFF
TRBV12-3/TRBV12-4	TRBJ2-2	-	-	TGTGCCAGCAATCGAGCAGGGGACTACGGAGGCGGGGAGCTGTTTTTT	CASNRAGDYGGGELFF
TRBV3-1	TRBJ1-4	TRBD1	-	TGTGCCAGCAGCCAAGGACAGGGGGCAACTAATGAAAAACTGTTTTTT	CASSQGQGATNEKLFF
TRBV12-3/TRBV12-4	TRBJ2-5	-	-	TGTGCCAGCAGTTTATCCCCCGGGACTCCCGGCCCGTACTTC	CASSLSPGTPGPYF
TRBV3-1	TRBJ2-3	-	many	TGTGCCAGCAGCCCAACAGAAGATACGCAGTATTTT	CASSPTEDTQYF
TRBV6-5	TRBJ1-2	-	-	TGTGCCAGCAGTTACTCTAATTCATCCCCGGGATACACCTTC	CASSYSNSSPGYTF
TRBV28	TRBJ1-1	-	many	TGTGCCAGCAGCTCGGGGTGGGGAGCAGCTTGGAGCACTGAAGCTTTCTTT	CASSSGWGAAWSTEAFF